The rows below give T cell receptor beta chains drawn from one sample of a study of blood T cells in healthy people across ages. MiXCR, run by TCRdb on the 5' RACE reads, gives a single entry per CDR3 protein. The repertoire holds 2 million or so distinct CDR3 sequences, with around half as singletons. Input material: blood. The receptors shown here come from a woman between 40 and 50 years old in good health. The CDR3 runs from the conserved cysteine through the conserved F or W. A D gene is named only where the DNA matches it firmly. Clone size appears in some rows only: once, few, many, or a class for an expanded clone.

>TRBJ2-5|.|TRBV20-1|.
CSASGTFQETQYF
TGCAGTGCTAGCGGGACCTTCCAAGAGACCCAGTACTTC
>TRBJ2-7|.|TRBV6-5|TRBD1
CASSDRENHEQYF
TGTGCCAGCAGTGACAGGGAAAACCACGAGCAGTACTTC
>TRBJ1-5|.|TRBV24-1|.
CATSDNSNQPQHF
TGTGCCACCAGTGATAATAGCAATCAGCCCCAGCATTTT
>TRBJ1-1|.|TRBV10-3|.
CAISEPDGPWTFF
TGTGCCATCAGTGAGCCGGACGGGCCCTGGACTTTCTTT
>TRBJ1-6|.|TRBV6-5|TRBD1
CASRERGQGGSPLHF
TGTGCCAGCAGGGAACGAGGACAGGGAGGATCACCCCTCCACTTT
>TRBJ2-7|few|TRBV29-1|TRBD1
CSVAEGRGHPGEQYF
TGCAGCGTTGCTGAGGGCAGGGGGCACCCGGGCGAGCAGTACTTC
>TRBJ1-2|.|TRBV7-2|TRBD1
CASSSSQGVGYGYTF
TGTGCCAGCAGCTCCAGCCAGGGGGTCGGATATGGCTACACCTTC
>TRBJ2-2|.|TRBV18|TRBD1
CASSPGTENTGELFF
TGTGCCAGCTCACCTGGGACAGAGAACACCGGGGAGCTGTTTTTT
>TRBJ1-1|.|TRBV9|TRBD1
CASSAEGATEAFF
TGTGCCAGCAGCGCTGAGGGGGCCACTGAAGCTTTCTTT
>TRBJ2-3|.|TRBV9|TRBD2
CASSVAGTSGNSRQYF
TGTGCCAGCAGCGTAGCGGGGACTAGCGGGAATAGCAGACAGTATTTT
>TRBJ2-7|.|TRBV6-5|.
CASSWDTGLYEQYF
TGTGCCAGCAGTTGGGATACAGGTCTCTACGAGCAGTACTTC
>TRBJ1-4|.|TRBV12-3/TRBV12-4|.
CASRVFLESPDEKLFF
TGTGCCAGCAGGGTTTTTCTAGAGAGCCCCGATGAAAAACTGTTTTTT
>TRBJ2-5|.|TRBV7-9|.
CASNTAVGHRKETQYF
TGTGCCAGCAACACGGCCGTGGGACATAGAAAAGAGACCCAGTACTTC
>TRBJ1-2|few|TRBV9|.
CASSLLPWGEYGYTF
TGTGCCAGCAGCCTCCTGCCCTGGGGCGAATATGGCTACACCTTC
>TRBJ2-7|.|TRBV15|TRBD2
CATSRSQRGPDEQYF
TGTGCCACCAGCAGATCACAGCGGGGCCCCGACGAGCAGTACTTC
>TRBJ2-7|few|TRBV2|.
CASRGKVNEQYF
TGTGCCAGCAGGGGGAAAGTCAACGAGCAGTACTTC
>TRBJ1-1|.|TRBV11-3|TRBD1
CASSPLGQGRLNTEAFF
TGTGCCAGCAGCCCTCTTGGACAGGGGCGCCTGAACACTGAAGCTTTCTTT
>TRBJ2-1|.|TRBV7-2|.
CASNLDQGRDEQFF
TGTGCCAGCAACTTAGACCAGGGGAGGGATGAGCAGTTCTTC
>TRBJ1-1|.|TRBV7-2|TRBD1
CASSRRTGGSNTEAFF
TGTGCCAGCAGCCGTAGGACAGGGGGCTCGAACACTGAAGCTTTCTTT
>TRBJ2-4|once|TRBV20-1|TRBD1
CSAPGTGQFIQYF
TGCAGTGCTCCCGGGACAGGGCAGTTCATTCAGTACTTC
>TRBJ2-7|.|TRBV2|.
CASSEGTETYEQYF
TGTGCCAGCAGTGAAGGGACTGAGACCTACGAGCAGTACTTC
>TRBJ2-7|.|TRBV4-1|TRBD2
CASSQELAGIYEQYF
TGCGCCAGCAGCCAAGAGCTAGCGGGGATCTACGAGCAGTACTTC
>TRBJ2-1|few|TRBV29-1|TRBD2
CSVEDRRRRGAHYNEQFF
TGCAGCGTTGAAGATCGTAGACGGCGGGGGGCACACTACAATGAGCAGTTCTTC
>TRBJ2-5|.|TRBV2|TRBD1
CASSERDRAQETQYF
TGTGCCAGCAGTGAAAGGGACAGGGCACAAGAGACCCAGTACTTC
>TRBJ1-6|.|TRBV20-1|.
CSAPGQFNSPLHF
TGCAGTGCACCCGGACAGTTTAATTCACCCCTCCACTTT
>TRBJ1-1|.|TRBV6-2/TRBV6-3|.
CASKDRTNTEAFF
TGTGCCAGCAAAGACCGTACGAACACTGAAGCTTTCTTT
>TRBJ2-3|few|TRBV6-5|TRBD2
CASRLAGGQPDTQYF
TGTGCCAGCAGGCTAGCGGGGGGGCAGCCAGATACGCAGTATTTT
>TRBJ2-7|.|TRBV4-3|TRBD1
CASSQDRGQGDEQYF
TGCGCCAGCAGCCAAGACCGGGGACAGGGGGATGAGCAGTACTTC
>TRBJ2-3|few|TRBV10-3|TRBD2
CAISEPGLAGLSTDTQYF
TGTGCCATCAGTGAGCCGGGACTAGCGGGGCTCAGCACAGATACGCAGTATTTT
>TRBJ1-2|.|TRBV12-3/TRBV12-4|.
CASSAGTPYGYTF
TGTGCCAGCAGCGCCGGGACTCCGTATGGCTACACCTTC
>TRBJ1-4|.|TRBV4-2|.
CASSQSLGGDEKLFF
TGTGCCAGCAGCCAATCATTAGGGGGTGATGAAAAACTGTTTTTT
>TRBJ2-7|.|TRBV27|.
CASSPSPRGPNEQYF
TGTGCCAGCAGCCCCTCCCCCCGGGGACCCAATGAGCAGTACTTC
>TRBJ2-7|few|TRBV13|.
CASSLGTVYNEQYF
TGTGCCAGCAGCTTAGGGACGGTCTACAATGAGCAGTACTTC
>TRBJ1-1|few|TRBV27|.
CASSLSPGLNTEAFF
TGTGCCAGCAGTTTATCGCCAGGGTTGAACACTGAAGCTTTCTTT
>TRBJ2-3|.|TRBV20-1|TRBD2
CSALRTSGTSTDTQYF
TGCAGTGCTCTTCGGACTAGCGGGACTAGCACAGATACGCAGTATTTT
>TRBJ2-4|.|TRBV12-3/TRBV12-4|TRBD2
CASSSPSGLANIQYF
TGTGCCAGCAGCAGCCCTTCAGGACTAGCGAACATTCAGTACTTC
>TRBJ2-5|few|TRBV4-1|.
CASSQDPAQTGETQYF
TGCGCCAGCAGCCAAGATCCGGCGCAGACGGGAGAGACCCAGTACTTC
>TRBJ2-7|few|TRBV10-3|.
CAIRNGQSYEQYF
TGTGCCATCAGGAACGGACAGTCCTACGAGCAGTACTTC
>TRBJ2-3|.|TRBV10-3|TRBD2
CAISSTSGGAGDTQYF
TGTGCCATCAGCAGTACTAGCGGGGGGGCCGGAGATACGCAGTATTTT
>TRBJ1-2|.|TRBV11-1|.
CASSLEAGRHGYTF
TGTGCCAGCAGCTTAGAAGCAGGGAGGCATGGCTACACCTTC
>TRBJ2-1|.|TRBV7-2|TRBD2
CASSTTSGGAVEQFF
TGTGCCAGCAGCACGACTAGCGGGGGGGCGGTTGAGCAGTTCTTC
>TRBJ1-5|.|TRBV28|.
CASIPRGLAQPQHF
TGTGCCAGCATTCCCCGGGGGCTAGCTCAGCCCCAGCATTTT
>TRBJ2-1|few|TRBV7-2|TRBD2
CASSALAGGLGEQFF
TGTGCCAGCAGCGCTTTAGCGGGGGGGCTAGGTGAGCAGTTCTTC
>TRBJ2-7|few|TRBV9|.
CASSPSEDGYEQYF
TGTGCCAGCAGCCCCTCGGAAGACGGTTACGAGCAGTACTTC
>TRBJ2-1|.|TRBV14|TRBD2
CASSQEKRTSGGLNNEQFF
TGTGCCAGCAGCCAAGAAAAGCGGACTAGCGGGGGCCTTAACAATGAGCAGTTCTTC
>TRBJ2-3|.|TRBV10-3|.
CATGRGTSTDTQYF
TGTGCCACCGGCCGCGGGACTAGCACAGATACGCAGTATTTT
>TRBJ2-3|.|TRBV6-1|.
CASSRTRSVRPDTQYF
TGTGCCAGCAGTAGAACGCGGTCAGTACGCCCAGATACGCAGTATTTT